The sequence of this T cell receptor beta chain was determined in a study of Ad26.COV2.S vaccination and SARS-CoV-2 variants. Treatment reported: around 19 received Ad26.COV2.S at low or high dose, single or two shots; about 5 received placebo; per-sample allocation not given. Sample collection was performed on day 63 after the first vaccine or placebo injection. Data came from immunoSEQ multiplex PCR; TCRdb stores just in-frame clones and leaves some out. The sample consists of approximately 410,000 clones, around 93% of them appearing once. The V gene's germline CDR1 is SGHTS and CDR2 YDEGEE. Trimming removed 1 base at V and 4 bases at J, with 14 bases between. This CDR3 is 15 amino acids long.

Sample: peripheral blood, taken in a trial of Ad26.COV2.S vaccine versus placebo. This sequence originates from a person between 18 and 65 years old who received the Ad26.COV2.S COVID-19 vaccine or a placebo. The J gene is TRBJ1-2, the V gene TRBV5-8; no clear D. This chain's CDR3 is CASSLLHQKGYGYTF. As DNA, the CDR3 is TGTGCCAGCAGCTTGCTCCACCAGAAGGGCTATGGCTACACCTTC.